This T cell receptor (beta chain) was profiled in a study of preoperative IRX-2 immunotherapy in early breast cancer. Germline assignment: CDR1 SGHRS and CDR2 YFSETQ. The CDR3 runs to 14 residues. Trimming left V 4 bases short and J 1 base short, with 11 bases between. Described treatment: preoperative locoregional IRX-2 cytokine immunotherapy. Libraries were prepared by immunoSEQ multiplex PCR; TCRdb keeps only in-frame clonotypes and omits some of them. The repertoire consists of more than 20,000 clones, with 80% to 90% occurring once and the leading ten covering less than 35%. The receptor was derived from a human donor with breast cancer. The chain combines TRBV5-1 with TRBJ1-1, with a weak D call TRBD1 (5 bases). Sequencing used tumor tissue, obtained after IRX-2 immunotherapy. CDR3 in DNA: TGCGCCAGCAGCGGGGGACCGTCGAACACTGAAGCTTTCTTT. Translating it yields CASSGGPSNTEAFF.